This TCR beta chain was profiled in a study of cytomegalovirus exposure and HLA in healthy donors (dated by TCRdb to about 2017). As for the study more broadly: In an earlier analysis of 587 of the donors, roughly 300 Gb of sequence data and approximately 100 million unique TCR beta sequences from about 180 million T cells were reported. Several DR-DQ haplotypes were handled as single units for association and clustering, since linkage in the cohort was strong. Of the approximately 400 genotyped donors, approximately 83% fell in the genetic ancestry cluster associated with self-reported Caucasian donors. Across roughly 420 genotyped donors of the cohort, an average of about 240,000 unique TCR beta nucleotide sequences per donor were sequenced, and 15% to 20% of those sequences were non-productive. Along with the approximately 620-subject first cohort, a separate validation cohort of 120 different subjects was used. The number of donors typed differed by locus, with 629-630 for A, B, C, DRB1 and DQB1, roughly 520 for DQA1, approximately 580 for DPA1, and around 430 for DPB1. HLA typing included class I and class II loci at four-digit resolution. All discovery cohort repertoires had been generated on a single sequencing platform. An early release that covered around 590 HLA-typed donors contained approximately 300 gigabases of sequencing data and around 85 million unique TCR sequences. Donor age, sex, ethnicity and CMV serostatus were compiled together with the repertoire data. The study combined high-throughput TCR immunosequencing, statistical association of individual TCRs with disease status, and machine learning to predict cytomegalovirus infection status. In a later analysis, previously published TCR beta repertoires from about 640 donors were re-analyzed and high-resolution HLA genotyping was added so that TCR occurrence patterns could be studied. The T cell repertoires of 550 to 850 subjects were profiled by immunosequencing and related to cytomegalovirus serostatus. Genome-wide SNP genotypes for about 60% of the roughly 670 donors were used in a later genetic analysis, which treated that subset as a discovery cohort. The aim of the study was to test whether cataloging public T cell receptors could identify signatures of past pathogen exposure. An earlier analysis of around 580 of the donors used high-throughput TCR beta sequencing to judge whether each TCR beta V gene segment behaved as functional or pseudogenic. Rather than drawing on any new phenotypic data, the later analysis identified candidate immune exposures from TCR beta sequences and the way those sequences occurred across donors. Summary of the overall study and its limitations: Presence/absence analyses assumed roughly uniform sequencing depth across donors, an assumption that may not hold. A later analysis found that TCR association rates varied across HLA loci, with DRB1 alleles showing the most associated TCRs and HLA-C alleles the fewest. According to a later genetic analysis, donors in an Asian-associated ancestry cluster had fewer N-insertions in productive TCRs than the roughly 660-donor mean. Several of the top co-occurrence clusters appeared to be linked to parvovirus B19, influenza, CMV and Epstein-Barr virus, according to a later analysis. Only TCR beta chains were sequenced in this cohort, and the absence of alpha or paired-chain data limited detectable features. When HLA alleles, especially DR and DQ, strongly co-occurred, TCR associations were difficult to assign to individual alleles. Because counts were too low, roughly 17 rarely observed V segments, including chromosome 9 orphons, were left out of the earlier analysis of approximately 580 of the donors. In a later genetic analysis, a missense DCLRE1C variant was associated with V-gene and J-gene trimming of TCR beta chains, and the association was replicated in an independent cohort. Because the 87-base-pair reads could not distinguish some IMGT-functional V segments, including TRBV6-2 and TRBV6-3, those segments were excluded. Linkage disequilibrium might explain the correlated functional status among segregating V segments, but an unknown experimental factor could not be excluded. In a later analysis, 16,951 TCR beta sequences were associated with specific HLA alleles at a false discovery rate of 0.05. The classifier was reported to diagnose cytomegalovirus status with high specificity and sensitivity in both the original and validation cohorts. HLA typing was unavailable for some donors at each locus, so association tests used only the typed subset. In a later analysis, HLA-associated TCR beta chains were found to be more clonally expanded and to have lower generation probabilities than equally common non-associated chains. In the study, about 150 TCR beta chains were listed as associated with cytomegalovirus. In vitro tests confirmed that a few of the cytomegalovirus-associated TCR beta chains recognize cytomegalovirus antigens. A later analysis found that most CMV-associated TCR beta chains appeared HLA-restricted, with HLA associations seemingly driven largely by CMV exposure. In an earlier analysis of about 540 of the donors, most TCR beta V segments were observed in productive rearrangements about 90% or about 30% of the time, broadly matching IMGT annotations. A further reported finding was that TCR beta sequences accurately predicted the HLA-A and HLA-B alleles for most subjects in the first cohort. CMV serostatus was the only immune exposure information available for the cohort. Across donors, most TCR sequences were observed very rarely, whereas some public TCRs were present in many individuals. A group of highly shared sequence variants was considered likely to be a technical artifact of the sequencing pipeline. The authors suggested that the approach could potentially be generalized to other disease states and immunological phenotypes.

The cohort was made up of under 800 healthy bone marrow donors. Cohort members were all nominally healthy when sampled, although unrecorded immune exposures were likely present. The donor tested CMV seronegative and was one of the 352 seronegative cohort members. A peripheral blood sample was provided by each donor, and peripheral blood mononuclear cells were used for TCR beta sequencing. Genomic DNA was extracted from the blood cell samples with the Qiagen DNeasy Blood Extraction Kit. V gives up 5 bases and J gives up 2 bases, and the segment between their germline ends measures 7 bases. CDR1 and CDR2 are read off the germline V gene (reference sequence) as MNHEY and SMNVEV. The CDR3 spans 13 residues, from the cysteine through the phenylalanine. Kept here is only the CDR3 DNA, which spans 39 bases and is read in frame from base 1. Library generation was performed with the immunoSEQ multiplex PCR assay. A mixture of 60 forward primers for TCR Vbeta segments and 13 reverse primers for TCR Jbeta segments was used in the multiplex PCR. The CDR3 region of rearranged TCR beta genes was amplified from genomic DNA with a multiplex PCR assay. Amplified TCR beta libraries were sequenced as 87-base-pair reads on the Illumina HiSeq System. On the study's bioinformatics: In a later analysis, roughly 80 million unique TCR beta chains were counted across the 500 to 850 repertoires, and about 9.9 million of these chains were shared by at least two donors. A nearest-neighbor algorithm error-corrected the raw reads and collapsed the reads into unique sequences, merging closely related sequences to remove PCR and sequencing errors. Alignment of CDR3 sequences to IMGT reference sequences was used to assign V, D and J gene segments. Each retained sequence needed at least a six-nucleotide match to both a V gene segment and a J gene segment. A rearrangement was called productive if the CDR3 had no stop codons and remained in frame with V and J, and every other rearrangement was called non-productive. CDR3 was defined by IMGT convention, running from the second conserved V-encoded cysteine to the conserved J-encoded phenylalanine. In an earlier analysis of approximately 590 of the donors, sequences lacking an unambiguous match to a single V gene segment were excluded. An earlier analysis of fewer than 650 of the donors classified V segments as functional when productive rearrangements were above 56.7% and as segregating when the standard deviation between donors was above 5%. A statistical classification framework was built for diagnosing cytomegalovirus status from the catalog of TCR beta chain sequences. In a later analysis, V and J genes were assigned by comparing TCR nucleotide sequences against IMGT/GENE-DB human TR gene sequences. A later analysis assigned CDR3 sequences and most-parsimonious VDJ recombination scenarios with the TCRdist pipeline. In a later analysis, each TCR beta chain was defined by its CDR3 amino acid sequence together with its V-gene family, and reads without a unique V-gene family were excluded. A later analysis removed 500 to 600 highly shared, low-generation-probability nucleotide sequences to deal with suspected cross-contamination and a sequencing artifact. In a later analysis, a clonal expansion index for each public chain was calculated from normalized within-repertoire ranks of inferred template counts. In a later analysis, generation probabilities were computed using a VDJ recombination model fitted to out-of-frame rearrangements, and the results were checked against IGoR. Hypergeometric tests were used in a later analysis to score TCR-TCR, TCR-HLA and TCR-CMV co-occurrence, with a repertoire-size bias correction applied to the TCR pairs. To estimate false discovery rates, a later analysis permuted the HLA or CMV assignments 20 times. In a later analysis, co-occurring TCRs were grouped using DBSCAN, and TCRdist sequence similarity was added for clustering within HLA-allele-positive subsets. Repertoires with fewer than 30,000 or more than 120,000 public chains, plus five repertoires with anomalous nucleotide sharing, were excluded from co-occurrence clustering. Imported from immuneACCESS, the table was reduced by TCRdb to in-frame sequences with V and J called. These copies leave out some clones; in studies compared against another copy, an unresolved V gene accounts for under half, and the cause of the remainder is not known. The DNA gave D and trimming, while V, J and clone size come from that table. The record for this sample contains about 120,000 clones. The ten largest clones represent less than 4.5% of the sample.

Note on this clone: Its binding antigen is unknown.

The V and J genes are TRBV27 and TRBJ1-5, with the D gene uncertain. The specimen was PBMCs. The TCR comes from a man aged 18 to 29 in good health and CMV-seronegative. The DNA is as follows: TGTGCCAGCAGTATGGAGGGCAATCAGCCCCAGCATTTT. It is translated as CASSMEGNQPQHF.